The subject of this entry is one T cell receptor beta chain. Its cognate antigen is unknown. This sample was included in a study of OX40 agonist ivuxolimab in advanced cancers. Study-level information: Three dose-escalation patients had partial responses: one with hepatocellular carcinoma and two with cutaneous melanoma. Study conclusions and caveats: The study found among the lowest clonal expansion in partial responders at 0.1-3.0 mg/kg. Low normalized T-cell clonal expansion was additionally recorded for some nonresponders.

The protocol was immunoSEQ multiplex PCR, while the TCRdb copy is restricted to in-frame clones and leaves out a portion. The sample consists of under 40,000 clones, about 90% of them appearing once. Looked up from germline, CDR1 is WSHSY and CDR2 is SAAADI. Trimming stripped 6 bases from V and 3 bases from J, with 18 bases between. CDR3 length: 16 amino acids. This receptor was identified in an adult with an advanced solid tumor such as melanoma, head and neck, liver or kidney cancer. The genes are TRBV10-2 and TRBJ1-5; D is ambiguous. The material was CD4+ or CD8+ T cells sorted from blood, obtained in a trial of the OX40 agonist ivuxolimab. DNA of the CDR3: TGCGCCAGCAGCCGGGATGGGCAGGTAAACAATCAGCCCCAGCATTTT. Translation: CASSRDGQVNNQPQHF.